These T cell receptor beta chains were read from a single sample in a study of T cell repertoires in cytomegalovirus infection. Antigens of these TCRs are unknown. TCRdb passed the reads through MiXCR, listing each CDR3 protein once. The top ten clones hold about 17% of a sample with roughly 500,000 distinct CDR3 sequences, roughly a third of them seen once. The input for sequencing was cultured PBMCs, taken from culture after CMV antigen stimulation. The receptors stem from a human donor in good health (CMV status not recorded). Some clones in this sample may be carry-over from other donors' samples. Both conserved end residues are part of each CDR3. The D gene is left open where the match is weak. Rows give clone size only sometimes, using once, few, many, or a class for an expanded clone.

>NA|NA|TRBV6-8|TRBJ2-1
CASSSGLQLYNEQFF
TGTGCCAGCAGTTCCGGCCTCCAGCTTTACAATGAGCAGTTCTTC
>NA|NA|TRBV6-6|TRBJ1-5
CASSTRQSNQPQHF
TGTGCCAGCAGCACCCGACAGAGCAATCAGCCCCAGCATTTT
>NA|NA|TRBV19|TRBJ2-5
CASSIAGGYETQYF
TGTGCCAGTAGTATAGCTGGAGGATACGAGACCCAGTACTTC
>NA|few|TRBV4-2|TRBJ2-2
CASSQPQGPGELFF
TGTGCCAGCAGCCAACCACAGGGACCCGGGGAGCTGTTTTTT
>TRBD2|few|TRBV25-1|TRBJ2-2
CASSIEAGADTGELFF
TGTGCCAGCAGCATCGAAGCGGGAGCCGACACCGGGGAGCTGTTTTTT
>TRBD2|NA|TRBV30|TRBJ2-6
CAWTSGSAHVLTF
TGTGCCTGGACTAGCGGGAGTGCCCACGTCCTGACTTTC
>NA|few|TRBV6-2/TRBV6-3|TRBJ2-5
CASSYQSATQYF
TGTGCCAGCAGTTACCAGAGTGCGACCCAGTACTTC
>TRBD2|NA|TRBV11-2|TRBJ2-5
CASSLGSKLAGVLGQETQYF
TGTGCCAGCAGCTTAGGATCGAAACTAGCGGGAGTATTGGGACAAGAGACCCAGTACTTC
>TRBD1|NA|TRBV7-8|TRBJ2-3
CASSLPILPTGGMGTDTQYF
TGTGCCAGCAGCTTACCCATCCTTCCGACAGGGGGGATGGGGACAGATACGCAGTATTTT
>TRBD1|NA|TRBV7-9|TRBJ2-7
CASSLRQGGTYEQYF
TGTGCCAGCAGCCTCCGACAGGGGGGGACCTACGAGCAGTACTTC
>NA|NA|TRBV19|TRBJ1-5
CASSGQPFYQPQHF
TGTGCCAGTAGTGGGCAGCCCTTTTATCAGCCCCAGCATTTT
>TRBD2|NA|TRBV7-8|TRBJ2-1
CASSLSGGGRTHEQFF
TGTGCCAGCAGCTTGTCAGGCGGGGGACGAACCCACGAGCAGTTCTTC
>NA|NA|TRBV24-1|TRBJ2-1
CATSDFGTGAFNEQFF
TGTGCCACCAGTGATTTTGGCACGGGGGCTTTCAATGAGCAGTTCTTC
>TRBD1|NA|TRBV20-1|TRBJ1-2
CSARLDRGYGYTF
TGCAGTGCTAGACTGGACAGGGGCTATGGCTACACCTTC
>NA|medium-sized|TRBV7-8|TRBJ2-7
CASSLVALGYEQYF
TGTGCCAGCAGCTTAGTCGCCTTAGGGTACGAGCAGTACTTC
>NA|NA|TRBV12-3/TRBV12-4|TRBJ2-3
CASSFWGDTQYF
TGTGCCAGCAGTTTTTGGGGAGATACGCAGTATTTT
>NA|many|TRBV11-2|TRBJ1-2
CASSLDPGTAYGYTF
TGTGCCAGCAGCTTAGATCCAGGGACGGCCTATGGCTACACCTTC
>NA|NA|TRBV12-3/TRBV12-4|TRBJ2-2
CASNRGRYTGELFF
TGTGCCAGCAACCGGGGAAGATACACCGGGGAGCTGTTTTTT
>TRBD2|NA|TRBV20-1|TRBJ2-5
CSTRDYPQETQYF
TGCAGCACCCGGGACTACCCACAAGAGACCCAGTACTTC
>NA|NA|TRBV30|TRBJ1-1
CAWGTGNTEAFF
TGTGCCTGGGGTACAGGGAACACTGAGGCTTTCTTT
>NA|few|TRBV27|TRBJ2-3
CASSLRPGHSTDTQYF
TGTGCCAGCAGTTTACGACCGGGACACAGCACAGATACGCAGTATTTT
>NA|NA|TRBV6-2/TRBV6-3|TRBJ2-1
CASSYSNSYRSRIYNEQFF
TGTGCCAGCAGTTACTCGAACTCATACAGGTCCCGCATTTACAATGAGCAGTTCTTC
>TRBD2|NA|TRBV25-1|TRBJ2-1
CASRTSGSNERFF
TGTGCCAGCCGGACTAGCGGATCCAATGAGCGGTTCTTC
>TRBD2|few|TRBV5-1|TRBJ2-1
CASSLAEVAGVIDEQFF
TGCGCCAGCAGCTTGGCGGAAGTAGCGGGGGTTATTGATGAGCAGTTCTTC
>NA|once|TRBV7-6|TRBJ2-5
CASSVSDGYKETQYF
TGTGCCAGCAGCGTCTCCGACGGATATAAAGAGACCCAGTACTTC
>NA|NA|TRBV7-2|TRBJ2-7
CASSLGARGRQYF
TGTGCCAGCAGCTTAGGAGCTCGCGGGCGGCAGTACTTC
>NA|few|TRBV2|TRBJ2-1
CASRRASYNEQFF
TGTGCCAGCAGGCGGGCCTCCTACAATGAGCAGTTCTTC
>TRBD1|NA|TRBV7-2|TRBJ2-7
CASSEGQGRPYEQYF
TGTGCCAGCAGCGAAGGACAGGGGAGACCCTACGAGCAGTACTTC
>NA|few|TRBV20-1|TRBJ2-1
CSANRGGNSYNEQFF
TGCAGTGCTAATCGGGGCGGGAACTCCTACAATGAGCAGTTCTTC
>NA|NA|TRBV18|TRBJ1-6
CASSPLEASSYNSPLHF
TGTGCCAGCTCACCACTTGAGGCGAGCTCCTATAATTCACCCCTCCACTTT
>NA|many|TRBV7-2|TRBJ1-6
CASSLVGSLGVRSPLHF
TGTGCCAGCAGCTTAGTGGGCTCGTTGGGGGTTAGATCACCCCTCCACTTT
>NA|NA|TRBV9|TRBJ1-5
CASSVEGGPNQPQHF
TGTGCCAGCAGCGTAGAAGGGGGGCCCAATCAGCCCCAGCATTTT
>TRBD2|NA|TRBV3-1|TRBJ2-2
CASSPGLAGVTVGELFF
TGTGCCAGCAGCCCAGGACTAGCGGGAGTAACTGTCGGGGAGCTGTTTTTT
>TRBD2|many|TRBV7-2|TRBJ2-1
CASSSPSGGSYNEQFF
TGTGCCAGCAGCTCTCCAAGCGGGGGCTCCTACAATGAGCAGTTCTTC
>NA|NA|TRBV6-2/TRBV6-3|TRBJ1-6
CASRTSGNRNSPLHF
TGTGCCAGCAGGACCTCAGGGAATCGTAATTCACCCCTCCACTTT
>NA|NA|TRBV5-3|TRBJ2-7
CASSLSGDPLYEQYF
TGTGCCAGCAGCTTGTCGGGGGACCCCCTCTACGAGCAGTACTTC
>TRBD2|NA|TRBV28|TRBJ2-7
CASHGGLDGEQYF
TGTGCCAGCCACGGCGGACTAGACGGCGAGCAGTACTTC
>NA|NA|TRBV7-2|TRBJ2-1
CASSLISSDNEQFF
TGTGCCAGCAGCTTAATTTCATCGGACAATGAGCAGTTCTTC
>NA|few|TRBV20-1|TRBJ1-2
CSARADLKGYGYTF
TGCAGTGCTAGAGCGGACCTGAAAGGCTATGGCTACACCTTC
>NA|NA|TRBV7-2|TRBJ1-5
CASSPGYNQPQHF
TGTGCCAGCAGCCCAGGGTACAATCAGCCCCAGCATTTT
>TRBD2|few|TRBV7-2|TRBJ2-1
CASSPRTSGEYNEQFF
TGTGCCAGCAGCCCCCGGACTAGCGGGGAATACAATGAGCAGTTCTTC
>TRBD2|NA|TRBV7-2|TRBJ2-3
CASSLGLAGGPRTDTQYF
TGTGCCAGCAGCTTAGGACTAGCGGGAGGGCCGAGGACAGATACGCAGTATTTT
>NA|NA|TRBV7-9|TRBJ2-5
CASLGVVETQYF
TGTGCCAGCCTGGGAGTCGTGGAGACCCAGTACTTC
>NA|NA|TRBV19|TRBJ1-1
CACSAWDTEAFF
TGTGCCTGCAGTGCATGGGACACTGAAGCTTTCTTT
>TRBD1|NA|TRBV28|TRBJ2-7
CASRLGQGATYEQYF
TGTGCCAGCAGGCTAGGACAGGGGGCAACCTACGAGCAGTACTTC
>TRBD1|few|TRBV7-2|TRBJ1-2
CASSGGQGWNGYTF
TGTGCCAGCAGCGGGGGACAGGGGTGGAATGGCTACACCTTC
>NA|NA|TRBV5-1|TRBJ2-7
CASSLRDWNYEQYF
TGCGCCAGCAGCTTAAGGGACTGGAACTACGAGCAGTACTTC